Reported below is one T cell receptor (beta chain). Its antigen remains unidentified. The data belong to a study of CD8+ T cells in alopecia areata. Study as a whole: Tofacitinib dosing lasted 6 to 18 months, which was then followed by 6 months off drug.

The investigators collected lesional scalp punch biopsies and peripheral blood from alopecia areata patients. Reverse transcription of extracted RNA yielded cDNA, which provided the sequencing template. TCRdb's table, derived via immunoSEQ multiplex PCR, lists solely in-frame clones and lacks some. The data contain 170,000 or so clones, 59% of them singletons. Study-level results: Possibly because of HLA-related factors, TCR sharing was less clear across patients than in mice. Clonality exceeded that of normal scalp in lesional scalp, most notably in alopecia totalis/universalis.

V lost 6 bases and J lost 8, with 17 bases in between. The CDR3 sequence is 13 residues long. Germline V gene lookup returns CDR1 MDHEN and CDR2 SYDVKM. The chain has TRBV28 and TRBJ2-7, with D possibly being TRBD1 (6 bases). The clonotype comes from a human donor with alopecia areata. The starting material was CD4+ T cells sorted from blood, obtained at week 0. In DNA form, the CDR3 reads TGTGCCAGCAGAAGGGACAAAACTACGAAGCAGTACTTC. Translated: CASRRDKTTKQYF.